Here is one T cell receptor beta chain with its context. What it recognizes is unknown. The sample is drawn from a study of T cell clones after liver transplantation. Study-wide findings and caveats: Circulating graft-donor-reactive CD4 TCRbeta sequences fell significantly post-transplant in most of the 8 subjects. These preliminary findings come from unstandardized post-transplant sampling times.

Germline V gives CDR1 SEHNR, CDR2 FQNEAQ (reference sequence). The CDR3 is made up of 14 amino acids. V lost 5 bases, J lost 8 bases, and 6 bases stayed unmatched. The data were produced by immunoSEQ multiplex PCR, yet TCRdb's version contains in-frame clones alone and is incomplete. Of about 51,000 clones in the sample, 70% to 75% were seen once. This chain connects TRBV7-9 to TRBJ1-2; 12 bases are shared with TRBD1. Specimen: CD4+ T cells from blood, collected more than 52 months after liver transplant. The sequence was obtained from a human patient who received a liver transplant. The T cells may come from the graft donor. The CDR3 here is CASSVRDRGLGYTF. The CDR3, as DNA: TGTGCCAGCAGCGTCCGGGACAGGGGGCTCGGCTACACCTTC. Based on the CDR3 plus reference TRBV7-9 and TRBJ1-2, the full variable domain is DTGVSQNPRHKITKRGQNVTFRCDPISEHNRLYWYRQTLGQGPEFLTYFQNEAQLEKSRLLSDRFSAERPKGSFSTLEIQRTEQGDSAMYLCASSVRDRGLGYTFGSGTRLTVV.